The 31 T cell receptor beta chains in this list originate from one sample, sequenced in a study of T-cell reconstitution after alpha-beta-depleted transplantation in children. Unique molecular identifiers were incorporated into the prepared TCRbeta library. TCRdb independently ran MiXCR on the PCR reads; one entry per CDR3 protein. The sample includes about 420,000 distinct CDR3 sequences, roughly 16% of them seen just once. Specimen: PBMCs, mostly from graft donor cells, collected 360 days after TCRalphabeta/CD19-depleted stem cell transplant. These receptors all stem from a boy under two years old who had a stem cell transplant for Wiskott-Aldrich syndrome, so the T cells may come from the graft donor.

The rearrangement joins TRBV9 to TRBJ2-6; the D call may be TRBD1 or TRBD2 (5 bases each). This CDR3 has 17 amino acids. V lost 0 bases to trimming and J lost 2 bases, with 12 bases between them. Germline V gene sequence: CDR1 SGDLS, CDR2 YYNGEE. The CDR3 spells CASSVARGGTGANVLTF. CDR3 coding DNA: TGTGCCAGCAGCGTAGCGAGGGGCGGCACTGGGGCCAACGTCCTGACTTTC.

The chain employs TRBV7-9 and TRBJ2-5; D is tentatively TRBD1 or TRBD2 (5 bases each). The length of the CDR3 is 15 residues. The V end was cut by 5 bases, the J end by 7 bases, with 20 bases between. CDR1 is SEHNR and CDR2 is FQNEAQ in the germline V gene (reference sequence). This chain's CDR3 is CASSMGPAPSGTQYF. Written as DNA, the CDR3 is TGTGCCAGCAGCATGGGACCGGCCCCGAGTGGGACCCAGTACTTC.

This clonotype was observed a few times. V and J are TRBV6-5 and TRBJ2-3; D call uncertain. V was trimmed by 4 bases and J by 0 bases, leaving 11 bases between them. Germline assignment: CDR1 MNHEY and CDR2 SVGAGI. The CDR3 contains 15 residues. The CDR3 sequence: CASSWAFTSTDTQYF. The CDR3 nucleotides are TGTGCCAGCAGTTGGGCCTTTACTAGCACAGATACGCAGTATTTT.

The CDR3 bases are TGTGCCAGCAGCCAACCGGGACAGGGATCCTACGAGCAGTACTTC. It yields the protein CASSQPGQGSYEQYF. V is TRBV4-2 and J is TRBJ2-7; 9 bases agree with TRBD1. This CDR3 is 15 amino acids long. The germline V gene encodes CDR1 LGHNA and CDR2 YNFKEQ. The trim removed 2 bases at V and 1 base at J, leaving 3 bases unmatched.

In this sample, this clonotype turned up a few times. This CDR3 reads CASSQDLLATNEKLFF. The CDR3 coding sequence is TGTGCCAGCAGCCAAGATCTATTGGCAACTAATGAAAAACTGTTTTTT. The chain recombines TRBV3-1 with TRBJ1-4; D gene uncertain. The CDR3 is 16 residues long. V was trimmed by 0 bases and J by 0 bases, leaving 8 bases between them. CDR1 is LGHDT, CDR2 YNNKEL, per germline (reference sequence).

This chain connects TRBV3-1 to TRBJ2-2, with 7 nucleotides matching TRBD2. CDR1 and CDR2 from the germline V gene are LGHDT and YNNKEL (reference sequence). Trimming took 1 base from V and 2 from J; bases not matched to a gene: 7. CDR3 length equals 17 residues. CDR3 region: CASSQVPSGANTGELFF. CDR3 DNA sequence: TGTGCCAGCAGCCAAGTTCCTAGCGGAGCCAACACCGGGGAGCTGTTTTTT. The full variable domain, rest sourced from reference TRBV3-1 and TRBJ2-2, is DTAVSQTPKYLVTQMGNDKSIKCEQNLGHDTMYWYKQDSKKFLKIMFSYNNKELIINETVPNRFSPKSPDKAHLNLHINSLELGDSAVYFCASSQVPSGANTGELFFGEGSRLTVL.

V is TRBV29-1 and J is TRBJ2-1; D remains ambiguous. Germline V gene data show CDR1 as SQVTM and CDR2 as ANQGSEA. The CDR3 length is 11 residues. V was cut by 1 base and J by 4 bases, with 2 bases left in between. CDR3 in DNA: TGCAGCGTTGAAGGGTACAATGAGCAGTTCTTC. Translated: CSVEGYNEQFF.

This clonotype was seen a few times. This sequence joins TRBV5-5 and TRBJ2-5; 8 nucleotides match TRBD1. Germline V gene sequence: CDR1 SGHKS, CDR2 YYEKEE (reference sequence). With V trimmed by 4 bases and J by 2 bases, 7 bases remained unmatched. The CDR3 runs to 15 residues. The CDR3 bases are TGTGCCAGCAGCCGGGACAGGTTAGAGCAAGAGACCCAGTACTTC. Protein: CASSRDRLEQETQYF.

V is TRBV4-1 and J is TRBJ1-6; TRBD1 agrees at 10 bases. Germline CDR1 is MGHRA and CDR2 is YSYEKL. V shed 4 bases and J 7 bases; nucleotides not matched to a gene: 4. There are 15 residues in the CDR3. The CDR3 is CASSRGTGANSPLHF. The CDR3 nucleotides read TGCGCCAGCAGCCGAGGGACAGGGGCGAATTCACCCCTCCACTTT.

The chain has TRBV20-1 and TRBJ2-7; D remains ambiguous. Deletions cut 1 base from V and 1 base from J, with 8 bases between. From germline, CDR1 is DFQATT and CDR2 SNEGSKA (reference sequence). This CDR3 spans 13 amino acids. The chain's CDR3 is CSARGRASYEQYF. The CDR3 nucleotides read TGCAGTGCTAGAGGAAGGGCTTCCTACGAGCAGTACTTC.

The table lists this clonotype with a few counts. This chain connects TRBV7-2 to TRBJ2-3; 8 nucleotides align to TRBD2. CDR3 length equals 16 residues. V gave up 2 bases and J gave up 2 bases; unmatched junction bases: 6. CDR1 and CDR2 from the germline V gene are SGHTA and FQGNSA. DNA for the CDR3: TGTGCCAGCAGCTTACGACTAGCGTTCGTCACAGATACGCAGTATTTT. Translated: CASSLRLAFVTDTQYF. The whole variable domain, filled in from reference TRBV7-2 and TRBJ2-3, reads GAGVSQSPSNKVTEKGKDVELRCDPISGHTALYWYRQSLGQGLEFLIYFQGNSAPDKSGLPSDRFSAERTGGSVSTLTIQRTQQEDSAVYLCASSLRLAFVTDTQYFGPGTRLTVL.

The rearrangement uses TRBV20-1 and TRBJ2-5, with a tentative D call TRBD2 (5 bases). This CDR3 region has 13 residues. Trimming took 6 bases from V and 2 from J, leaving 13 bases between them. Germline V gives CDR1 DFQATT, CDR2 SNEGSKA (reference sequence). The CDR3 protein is CSAQKDWQETQYF. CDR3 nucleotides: TGCAGTGCACAGAAGGACTGGCAAGAGACCCAGTACTTC.

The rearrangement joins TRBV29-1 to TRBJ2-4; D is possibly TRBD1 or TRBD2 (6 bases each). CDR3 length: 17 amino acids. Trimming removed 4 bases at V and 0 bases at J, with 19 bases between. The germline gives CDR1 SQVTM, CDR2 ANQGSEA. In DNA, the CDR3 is TGCAGCGTTGTGGTAGGGGGGAGAAGCCTAGCCAAAAACATTCAGTACTTC. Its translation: CSVVVGGRSLAKNIQYF.

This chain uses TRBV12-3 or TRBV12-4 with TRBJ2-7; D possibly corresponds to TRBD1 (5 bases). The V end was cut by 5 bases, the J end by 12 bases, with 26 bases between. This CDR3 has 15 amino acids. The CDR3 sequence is CASSPPATAAFGWYF. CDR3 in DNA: TGTGCCAGCAGTCCCCCTGCGACAGCCGCTTTCGGGTGGTACTTC.

The CDR3 is CAWSSPRGLAIDTQYF. The CDR3 DNA reads as TGTGCCTGGAGCTCCCCGAGGGGACTAGCGATTGATACGCAGTATTTT. The V and J genes are TRBV30 and TRBJ2-3, with 10 positions matching TRBD2. The CDR3 loop spans 16 amino acids. The trim removed 3 bases at V and 6 bases at J, leaving 12 bases unmatched. Germline CDR1 is GTSNPN and CDR2 is SVGIG (reference sequence).

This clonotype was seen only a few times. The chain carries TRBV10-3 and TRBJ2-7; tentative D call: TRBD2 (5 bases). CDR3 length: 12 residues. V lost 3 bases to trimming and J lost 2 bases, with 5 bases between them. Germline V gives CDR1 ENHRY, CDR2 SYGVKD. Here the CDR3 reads CAISDGAYEQYF. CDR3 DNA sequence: TGTGCCATCAGTGACGGGGCCTACGAGCAGTACTTC.

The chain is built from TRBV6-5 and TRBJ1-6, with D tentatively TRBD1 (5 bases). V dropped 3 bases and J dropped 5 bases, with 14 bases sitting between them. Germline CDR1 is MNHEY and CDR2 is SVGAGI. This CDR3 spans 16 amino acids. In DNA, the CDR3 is TGTGCCAGCAGTTATGTTTCACGGGGGAATAATTCACCCCTCCACTTT. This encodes CASSYVSRGNNSPLHF.

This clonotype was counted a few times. In DNA, the CDR3 is TGCGCCAGCAGCTTGAACAGACAGGGTGGCTACACCTTC. Translated, it gives CASSLNRQGGYTF. The gene calls are TRBV5-1 and TRBJ1-2; 7 bases line up with TRBD1. Germline V lookup: CDR1 SGHRS, CDR2 YFSETQ. The CDR3 is made up of 13 amino acids. Unmatched junction bases numbered 4, after V lost 1 base and J lost 7 bases.

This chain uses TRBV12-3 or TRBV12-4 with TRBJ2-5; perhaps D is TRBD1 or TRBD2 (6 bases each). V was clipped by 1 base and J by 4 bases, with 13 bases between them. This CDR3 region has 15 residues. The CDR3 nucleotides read TGTGCCAGCAGTTTAGGGGGGGCGATGGGAGAGACCCAGTACTTC. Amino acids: CASSLGGAMGETQYF.

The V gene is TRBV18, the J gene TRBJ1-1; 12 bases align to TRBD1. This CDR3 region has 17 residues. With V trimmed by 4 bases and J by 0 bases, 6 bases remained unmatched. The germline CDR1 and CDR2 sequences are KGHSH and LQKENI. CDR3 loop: CASSRGTGGWMNTEAFF. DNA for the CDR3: TGTGCCAGCTCACGGGGGACAGGGGGCTGGATGAACACTGAAGCTTTCTTT.

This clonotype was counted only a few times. CDR3 coding DNA: TGCGCCAGCAGCTGGACTAGCGGGTATGAGCAGTTCTTC. It is translated as CASSWTSGYEQFF. The genes are TRBV5-1 and TRBJ2-1; 11 nucleotides line up with TRBD2. CDR3 size: 13 residues. CDR1 and CDR2 (germline): SGHRS, YFSETQ. Trimming at V came to 3 bases and at J to 8 bases, leaving 1 base not matched to a gene.

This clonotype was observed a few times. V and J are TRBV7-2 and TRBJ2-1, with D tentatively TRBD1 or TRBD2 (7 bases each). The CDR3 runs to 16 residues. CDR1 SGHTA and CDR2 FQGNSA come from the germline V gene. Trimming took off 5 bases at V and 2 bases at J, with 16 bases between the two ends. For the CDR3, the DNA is TGTGCCAGCAGCCTCCAGGGGGGGTTACCCTACAATGAGCAGTTCTTC. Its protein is CASSLQGGLPYNEQFF.

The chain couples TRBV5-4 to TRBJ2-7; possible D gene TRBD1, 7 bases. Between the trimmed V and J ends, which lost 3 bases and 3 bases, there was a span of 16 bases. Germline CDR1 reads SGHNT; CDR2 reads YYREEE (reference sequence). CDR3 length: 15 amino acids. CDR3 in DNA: TGTGCCAGCAGCTCGAGGCAGGGGGGATTCTACGAGCAGTACTTC. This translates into CASSSRQGGFYEQYF.

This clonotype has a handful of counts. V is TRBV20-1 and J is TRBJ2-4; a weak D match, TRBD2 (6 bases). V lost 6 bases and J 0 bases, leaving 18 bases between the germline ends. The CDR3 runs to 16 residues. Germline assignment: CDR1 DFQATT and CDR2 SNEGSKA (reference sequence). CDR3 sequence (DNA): TGCAGTGCATCGCCTGGAGGGTCCCTAGCCAAAAACATTCAGTACTTC. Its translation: CSASPGGSLAKNIQYF.

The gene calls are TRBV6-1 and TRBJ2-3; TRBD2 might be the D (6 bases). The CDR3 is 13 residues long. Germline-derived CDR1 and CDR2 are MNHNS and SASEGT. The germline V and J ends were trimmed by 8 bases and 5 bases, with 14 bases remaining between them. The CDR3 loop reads CASGPRGGDTQYF. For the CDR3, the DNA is TGTGCCAGCGGCCCAAGGGGAGGAGATACGCAGTATTTT.

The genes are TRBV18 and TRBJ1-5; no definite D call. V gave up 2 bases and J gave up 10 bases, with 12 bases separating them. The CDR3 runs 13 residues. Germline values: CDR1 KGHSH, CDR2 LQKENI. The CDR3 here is CASSPGKGEPQHF. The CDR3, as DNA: TGTGCCAGCTCACCAGGGAAAGGCGAACCCCAGCATTTT.

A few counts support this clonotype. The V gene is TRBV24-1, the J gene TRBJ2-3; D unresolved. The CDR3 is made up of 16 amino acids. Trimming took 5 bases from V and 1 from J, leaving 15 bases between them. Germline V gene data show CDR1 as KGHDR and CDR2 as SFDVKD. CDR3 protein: CATSGIRALGTDTQYF. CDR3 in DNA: TGTGCCACCAGTGGGATAAGGGCCCTGGGCACAGATACGCAGTATTTT.

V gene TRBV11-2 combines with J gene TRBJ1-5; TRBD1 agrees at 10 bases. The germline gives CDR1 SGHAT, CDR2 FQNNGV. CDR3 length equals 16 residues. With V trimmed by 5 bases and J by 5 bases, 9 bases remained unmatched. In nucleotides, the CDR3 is TGTGCCAGCAGCCAAACACGACAGGGGGCGGATCAGCCCCAGCATTTT. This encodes CASSQTRQGADQPQHF.

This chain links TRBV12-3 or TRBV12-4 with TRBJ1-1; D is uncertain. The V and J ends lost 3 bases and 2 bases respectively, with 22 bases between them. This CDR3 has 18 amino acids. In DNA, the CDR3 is TGTGCCAGCAGTTTGACACCGGTGAAGAGGACCGCTAACACTGAAGCTTTCTTT. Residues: CASSLTPVKRTANTEAFF.

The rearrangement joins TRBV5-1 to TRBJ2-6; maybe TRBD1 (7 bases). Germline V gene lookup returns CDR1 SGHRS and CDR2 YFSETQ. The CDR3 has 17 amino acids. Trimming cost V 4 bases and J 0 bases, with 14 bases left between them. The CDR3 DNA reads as TGCGCCAGCAGCATCAGACAGGGAGGCTCTGGGGCCAACGTCCTGACTTTC. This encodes CASSIRQGGSGANVLTF.

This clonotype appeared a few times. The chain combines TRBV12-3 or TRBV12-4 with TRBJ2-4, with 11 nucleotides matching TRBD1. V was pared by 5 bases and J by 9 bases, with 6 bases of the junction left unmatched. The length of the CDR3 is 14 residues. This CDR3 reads CASSLGQGAGIQYF. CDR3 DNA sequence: TGTGCCAGCAGTCTCGGACAGGGGGCGGGCATTCAGTACTTC.